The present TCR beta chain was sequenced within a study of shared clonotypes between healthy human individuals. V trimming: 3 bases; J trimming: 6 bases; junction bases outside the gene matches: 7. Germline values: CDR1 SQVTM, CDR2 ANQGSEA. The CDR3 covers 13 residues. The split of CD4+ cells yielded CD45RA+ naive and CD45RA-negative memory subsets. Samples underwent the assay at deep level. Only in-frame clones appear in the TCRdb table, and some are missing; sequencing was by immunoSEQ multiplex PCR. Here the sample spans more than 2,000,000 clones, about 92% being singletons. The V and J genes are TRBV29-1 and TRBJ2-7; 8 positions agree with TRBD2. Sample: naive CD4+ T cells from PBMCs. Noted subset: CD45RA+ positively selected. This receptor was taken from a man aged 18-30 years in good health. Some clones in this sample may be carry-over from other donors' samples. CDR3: CSVDRQAGGEQYF. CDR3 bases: TGCAGCGTTGATCGTCAGGCGGGGGGCGAGCAGTACTTC.